What follows is one T cell receptor (beta chain) and its context. What it recognizes is unknown. The sample originates from a study of PD-1 blockade in classical Hodgkin lymphoma. Overall study findings and caveats: The repertoire differences lack a defined cause, possibly disease activity or prior therapy. Significant TCR diversity gains by C4D1 occurred in CD4+ but not CD8+ cells.

All the patients suffered relapse after autologous stem cell transplantation, and brentuximab vedotin exposure differed. Sequenced by immunoSEQ multiplex PCR; TCRdb stores in-frame clones only, minus some. The table includes more than 50,000 clones, about 92% detected once. Source: peripheral blood mononuclear cells (PBMCs), taken at baseline. This TCR was sampled from a human donor with classical Hodgkin lymphoma.

In DNA form, the CDR3 reads TGTGCCAGCAGCTTGGGAGCCCTCAGCACAGATACGCAGTATTTT. Translating gives CASSLGALSTDTQYF. The chain employs TRBV5-4 and TRBJ2-3; D unresolved. The CDR3 contains 15 residues. In germline, CDR1 is SGHNT, CDR2 YYREEE (reference sequence). V lost 0 bases and J 0 bases, leaving 8 bases between the germline ends. The whole variable domain, remainder taken from reference TRBV5-4 and TRBJ2-3, is ETGVTQSPTHLIKTRGQQVTLRCSSQSGHNTVSWYQQALGQGPQFIFQYYREEENGRGNFPPRFSGLQFPNYSSELNVNALELDDSALYLCASSLGALSTDTQYFGPGTRLTVL.